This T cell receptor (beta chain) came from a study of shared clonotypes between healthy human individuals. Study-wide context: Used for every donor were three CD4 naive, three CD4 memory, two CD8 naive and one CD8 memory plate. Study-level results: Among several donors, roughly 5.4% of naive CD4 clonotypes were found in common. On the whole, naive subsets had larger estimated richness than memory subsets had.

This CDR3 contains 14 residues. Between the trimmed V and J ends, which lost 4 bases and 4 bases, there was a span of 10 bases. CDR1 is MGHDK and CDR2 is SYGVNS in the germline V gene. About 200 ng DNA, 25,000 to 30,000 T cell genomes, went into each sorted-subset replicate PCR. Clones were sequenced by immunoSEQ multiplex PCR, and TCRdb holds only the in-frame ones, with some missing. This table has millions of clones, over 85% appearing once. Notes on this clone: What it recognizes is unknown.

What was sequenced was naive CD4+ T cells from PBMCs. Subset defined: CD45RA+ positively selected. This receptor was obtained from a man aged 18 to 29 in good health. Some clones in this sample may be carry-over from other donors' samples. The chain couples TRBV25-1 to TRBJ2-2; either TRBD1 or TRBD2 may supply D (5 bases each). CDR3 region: CASSGRGTTGELFF. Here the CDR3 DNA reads TGTGCCAGCAGTGGGCGAGGGACCACCGGGGAGCTGTTTTTT.